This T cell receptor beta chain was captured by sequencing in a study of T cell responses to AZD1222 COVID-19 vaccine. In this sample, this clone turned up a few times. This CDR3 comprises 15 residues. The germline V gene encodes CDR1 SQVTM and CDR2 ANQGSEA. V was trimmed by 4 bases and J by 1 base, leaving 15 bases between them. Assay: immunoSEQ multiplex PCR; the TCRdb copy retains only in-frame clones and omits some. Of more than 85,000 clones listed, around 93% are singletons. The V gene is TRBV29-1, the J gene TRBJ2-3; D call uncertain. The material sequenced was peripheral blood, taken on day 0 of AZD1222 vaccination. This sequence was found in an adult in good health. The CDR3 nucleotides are TGCAGCGTTGCCCTTCGGGTAGTGGGCACAGATACGCAGTATTTT. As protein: CSVALRVVGTDTQYF.